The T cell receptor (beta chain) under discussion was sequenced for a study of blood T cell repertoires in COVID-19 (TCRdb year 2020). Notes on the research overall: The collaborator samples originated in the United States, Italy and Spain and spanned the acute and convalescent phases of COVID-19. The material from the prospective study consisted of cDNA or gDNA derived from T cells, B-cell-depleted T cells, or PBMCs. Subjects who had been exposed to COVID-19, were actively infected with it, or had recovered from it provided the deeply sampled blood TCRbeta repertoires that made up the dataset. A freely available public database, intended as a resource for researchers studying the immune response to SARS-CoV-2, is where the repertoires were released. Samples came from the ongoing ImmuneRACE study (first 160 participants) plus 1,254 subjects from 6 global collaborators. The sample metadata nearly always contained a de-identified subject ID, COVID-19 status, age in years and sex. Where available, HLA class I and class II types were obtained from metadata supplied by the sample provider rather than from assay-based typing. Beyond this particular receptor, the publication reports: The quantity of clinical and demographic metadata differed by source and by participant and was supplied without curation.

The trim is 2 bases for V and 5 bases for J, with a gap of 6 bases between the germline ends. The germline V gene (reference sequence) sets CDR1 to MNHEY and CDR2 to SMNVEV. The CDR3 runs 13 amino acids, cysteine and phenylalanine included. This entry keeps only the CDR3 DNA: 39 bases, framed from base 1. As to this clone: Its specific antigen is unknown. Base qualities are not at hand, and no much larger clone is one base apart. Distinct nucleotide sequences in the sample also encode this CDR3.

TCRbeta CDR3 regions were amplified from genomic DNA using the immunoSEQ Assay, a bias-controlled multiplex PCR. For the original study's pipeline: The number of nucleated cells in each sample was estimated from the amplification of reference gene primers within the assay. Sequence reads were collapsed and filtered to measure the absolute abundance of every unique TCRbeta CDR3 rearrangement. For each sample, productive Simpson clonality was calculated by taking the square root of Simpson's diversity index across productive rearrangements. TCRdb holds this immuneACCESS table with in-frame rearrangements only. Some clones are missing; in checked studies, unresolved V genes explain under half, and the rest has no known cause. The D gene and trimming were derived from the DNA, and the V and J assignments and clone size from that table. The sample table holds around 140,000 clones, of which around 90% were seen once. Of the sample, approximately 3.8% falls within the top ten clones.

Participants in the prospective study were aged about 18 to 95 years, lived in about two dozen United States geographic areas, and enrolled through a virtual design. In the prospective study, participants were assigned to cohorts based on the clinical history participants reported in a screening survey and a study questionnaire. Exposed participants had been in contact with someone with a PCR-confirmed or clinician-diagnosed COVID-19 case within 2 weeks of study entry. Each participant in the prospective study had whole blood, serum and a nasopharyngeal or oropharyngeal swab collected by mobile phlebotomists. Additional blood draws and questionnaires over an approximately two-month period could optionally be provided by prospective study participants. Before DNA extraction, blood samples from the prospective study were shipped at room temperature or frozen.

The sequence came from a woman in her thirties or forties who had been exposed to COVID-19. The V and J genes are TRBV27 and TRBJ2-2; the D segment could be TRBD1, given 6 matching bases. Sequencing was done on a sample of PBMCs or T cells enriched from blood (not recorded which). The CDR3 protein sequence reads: CASSLQGTGELFF. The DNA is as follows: TGTGCCAGCAGTTTACAGGGGACCGGGGAGCTGTTTTTT.